This T cell receptor (beta chain) came from a study of early T cells in non-severe SARS-CoV-2 infection. Across the study: The authors sequenced bulk RNA from unsorted whole blood, leaving chains unpaired. Study-level points and caveats: Using VDJdb, the matching emphasized anti-spike CD8 responses while missing private and CD4 specificities.

There are 16 residues in the CDR3. Germline V gene lookup returns CDR1 SGHVS and CDR2 FQNEAQ. After removal of 5 bases from V and 2 bases from J, the junction contained 5 bases not matched to a gene. In the library, individual cDNA molecules carried attached unique molecular identifiers. In TCRdb, the 5' RACE reads were re-called with MiXCR into one record per CDR3 protein. The data hold tens of thousands of distinct CDR3 sequences, with approximately 5.2% observed a single time. This clonotype was counted at least ten times. What it recognizes is unknown. This receptor was obtained from an adult who was a healthcare worker with PCR-confirmed SARS-CoV-2 infection or an uninfected control (not recorded which). This chain uses TRBV7-8 with TRBJ2-5, with 13 nucleotides matching TRBD2. What was sequenced was whole blood. This CDR3 is CASSRGTSGMQETQYF. Here the CDR3 DNA reads TGTGCCAGCAGCCGCGGGACTAGCGGGATGCAAGAGACCCAGTACTTC.